This T cell receptor (beta chain) appears in the sequencing data of a study of OX40 agonist ivuxolimab in advanced cancers. The wider study: An agonistic anti-OX40 (CD134) antibody, ivuxolimab, was used to treat the patients. A partial response was reached by three patients: one with hepatocellular carcinoma and two with cutaneous melanoma. The study, taken as a whole, reports: More expanded clones were seen, on average, in CD8+ T cells than in CD4+.

Here immunoSEQ multiplex PCR was the method, and the copy in TCRdb shows in-frame clones only, minus some. The repertoire consists of more than 55,000 clones, with about 90% occurring once and the leading ten covering 13% to 15%. Points on this clone: No antigen is known for it.

In germline, CDR1 is SNHLY, CDR2 FYNNEI. The CDR3 totals 13 residues. V was pared by 5 bases and J by 4 bases, with 4 bases of the junction left unmatched. The sample here was CD4+ or CD8+ T cells sorted from blood, taken in a trial of the OX40 agonist ivuxolimab. The TCR was taken from an adult with an advanced solid tumor such as melanoma, head and neck, liver or kidney cancer. This chain uses TRBV2 with TRBJ2-7; TRBD1 agrees at 8 bases. This CDR3 reads CASSKDREYEQYF. The CDR3 region has the DNA TGTGCCAGCAGTAAGGACAGGGAGTACGAGCAGTACTTC.